This T cell receptor beta chain came from a study of T cell repertoires in cytomegalovirus infection. Study in general: Epitope selection comprised recently identified HLA-C-restricted CMV epitopes and well-studied HLA-B-restricted CMV epitopes. CMV infection and matching HLA type were both indicated by public TCR beta signatures.

TCRdb re-derived calls from the reads in MiXCR, one entry per CDR3 protein. Seen here are over 95,000 distinct CDR3 sequences, about 30% observed once, and the top ten hold about 40%. The table lists this clonotype with a few counts. What it recognizes is unknown. Broader study findings: In two of eight donors, the top clonotype was HLA-C-restricted CMV-specific. Identification of carriers of CMV plus the relevant HLA was achieved through cumulative public TCR beta family frequency.

The V end lost 0 bases, the J end lost 4 bases, and 19 bases lay between the germline ends. Germline V gene lookup returns CDR1 SGHDN and CDR2 FVKESK. The CDR3 is made up of 17 amino acids. The receptor comes from a human donor in good health (CMV status not recorded). Some clones in this sample may be carry-over from other donors' samples. This material consisted of CD8+ T cells from cultured PBMCs, taken from culture after CMV antigen stimulation. V usage is TRBV14 and J usage is TRBJ2-7, with a weak D call TRBD1 (5 bases). The DNA of the CDR3 is TGTGCCAGCAGCCAAGACGGAAGAACAGGAGCACAATACGAGCAGTACTTC. Residues: CASSQDGRTGAQYEQYF.